This TCR beta chain was found in a study of blood T cell repertoires in COVID-19. TCRdb's copy holds only in-frame clones and misses some; the assay was immunoSEQ multiplex PCR. The sample yields approximately 300,000 clones, roughly nine tenths seen once. Trimming removed 1 base from V and 7 bases from J; junction bases left unmatched: 14. The CDR3 extends over 17 amino acids. Germline V lookup: CDR1 MNHEY, CDR2 SVGEGT. The chain combines TRBV6-2 or TRBV6-3 with TRBJ2-7; 9 bases fit TRBD2. The sample was PBMCs or T cells enriched from blood (not recorded which). The source is a man in his sixties who had recovered from COVID-19. CDR3: CASSYFLAAGGPREQYF. The CDR3 DNA reads as TGTGCCAGCAGTTACTTCCTTGCAGCGGGGGGACCGAGGGAGCAGTACTTC.